This T cell receptor (beta chain) originates from a study of siplizumab effects on memory and regulatory T cells. Here immunoSEQ multiplex PCR was the method, and the copy in TCRdb shows in-frame clones only, minus some. This table holds approximately 92,000 clones, roughly 94% found once. This receptor was taken from a human donor in good health. The source material was non-Treg CD4+ T cells sorted from blood.

The CDR3 loop is CASSWVGREYDNEQFF. For the CDR3, the DNA is TGTGCCAGCAGCTGGGTCGGGCGGGAGTATGACAATGAGCAGTTCTTC. The chain joins TRBV7-3 to TRBJ2-1; 7 positions match TRBD2. CDR3 length: 16 amino acids. V dropped 4 bases and J dropped 5; count of bases not matched to a gene: 11. Germline loops: CDR1 SGHTA, CDR2 FQGTGA.